This T cell receptor beta chain was found in a study of blood T cell repertoires in COVID-19. Whole-study context: Both acute and convalescent COVID-19 samples were obtained from the United States, Italy and Spain. PBMCs, B-cell-depleted T cells, or T cells provided the cDNA or gDNA that made up the material.

Authors' data handling: Amplification from reference gene primers served as the basis for estimated nucleated cell counts. The data were produced by immunoSEQ multiplex PCR, yet TCRdb's version contains in-frame clones alone and is incomplete. V and J calls and clone size are copied from that table; D and trimming were computed from the DNA. The sample holds about 150,000 clones, 70% to 90% seen once. The CDR3 extends over 17 amino acids. V lost 3 bases to trimming and J lost 7 bases, with 19 bases between them. Per germline, CDR1 MNHEY and CDR2 SMNVEV (reference sequence). Patients of the Seattle cohort, enrolled during active infection, were followed longitudinally.

The TCR originated in an elderly man with COVID-19, enrolled during active disease. This chain links TRBV27 with TRBJ1-6; a weak D match, TRBD1 (5 bases). The sequenced sample was peripheral blood. The CDR3 loop reads CASSFLSNRLSNSPLHF. CDR3 DNA sequence: TGTGCCAGCAGTTTCTTATCGAACAGGTTATCAAATTCACCCCTCCACTTT.